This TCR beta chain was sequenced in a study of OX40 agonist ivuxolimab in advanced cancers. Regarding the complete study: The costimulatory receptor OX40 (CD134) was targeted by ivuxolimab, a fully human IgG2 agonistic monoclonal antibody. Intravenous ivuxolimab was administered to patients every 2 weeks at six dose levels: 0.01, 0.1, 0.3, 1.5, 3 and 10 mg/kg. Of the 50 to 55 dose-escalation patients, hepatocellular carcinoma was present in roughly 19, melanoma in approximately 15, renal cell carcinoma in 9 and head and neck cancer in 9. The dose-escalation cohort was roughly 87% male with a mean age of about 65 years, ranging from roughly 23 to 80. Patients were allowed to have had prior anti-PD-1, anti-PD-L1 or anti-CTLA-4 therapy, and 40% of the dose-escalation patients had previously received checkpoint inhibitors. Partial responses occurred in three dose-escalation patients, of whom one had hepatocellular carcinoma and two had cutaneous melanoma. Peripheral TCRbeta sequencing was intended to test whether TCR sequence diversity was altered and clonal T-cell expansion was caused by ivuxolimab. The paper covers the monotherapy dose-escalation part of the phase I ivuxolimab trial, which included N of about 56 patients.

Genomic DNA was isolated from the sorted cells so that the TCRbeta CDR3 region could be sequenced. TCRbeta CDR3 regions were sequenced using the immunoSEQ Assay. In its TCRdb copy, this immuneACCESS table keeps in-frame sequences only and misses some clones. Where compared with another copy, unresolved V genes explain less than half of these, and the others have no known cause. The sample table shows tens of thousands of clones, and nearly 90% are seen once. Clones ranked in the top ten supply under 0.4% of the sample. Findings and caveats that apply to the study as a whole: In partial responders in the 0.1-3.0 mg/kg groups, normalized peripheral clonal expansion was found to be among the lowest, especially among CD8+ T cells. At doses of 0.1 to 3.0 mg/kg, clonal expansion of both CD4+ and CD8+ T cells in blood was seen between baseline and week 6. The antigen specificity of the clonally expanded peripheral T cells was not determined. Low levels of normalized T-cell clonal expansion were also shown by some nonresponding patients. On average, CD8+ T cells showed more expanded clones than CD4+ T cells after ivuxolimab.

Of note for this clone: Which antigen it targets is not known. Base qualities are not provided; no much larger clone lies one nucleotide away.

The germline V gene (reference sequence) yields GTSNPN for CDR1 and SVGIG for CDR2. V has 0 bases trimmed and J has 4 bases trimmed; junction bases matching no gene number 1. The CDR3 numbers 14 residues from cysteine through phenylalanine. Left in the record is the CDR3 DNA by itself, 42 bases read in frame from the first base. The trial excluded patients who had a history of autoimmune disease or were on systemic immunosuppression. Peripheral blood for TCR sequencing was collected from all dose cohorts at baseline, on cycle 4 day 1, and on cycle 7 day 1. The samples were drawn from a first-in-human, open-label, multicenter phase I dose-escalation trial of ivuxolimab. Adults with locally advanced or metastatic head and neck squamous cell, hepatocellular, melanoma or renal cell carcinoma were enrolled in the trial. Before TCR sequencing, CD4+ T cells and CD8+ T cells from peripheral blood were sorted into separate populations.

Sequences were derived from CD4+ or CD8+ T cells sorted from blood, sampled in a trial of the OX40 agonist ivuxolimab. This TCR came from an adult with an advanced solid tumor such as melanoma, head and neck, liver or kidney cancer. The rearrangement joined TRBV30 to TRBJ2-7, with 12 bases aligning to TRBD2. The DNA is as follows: TGTGCCTGGAGTGTAGGGACTAGCGGGTACGAGCAGTACTTC. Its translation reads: CAWSVGTSGYEQYF.